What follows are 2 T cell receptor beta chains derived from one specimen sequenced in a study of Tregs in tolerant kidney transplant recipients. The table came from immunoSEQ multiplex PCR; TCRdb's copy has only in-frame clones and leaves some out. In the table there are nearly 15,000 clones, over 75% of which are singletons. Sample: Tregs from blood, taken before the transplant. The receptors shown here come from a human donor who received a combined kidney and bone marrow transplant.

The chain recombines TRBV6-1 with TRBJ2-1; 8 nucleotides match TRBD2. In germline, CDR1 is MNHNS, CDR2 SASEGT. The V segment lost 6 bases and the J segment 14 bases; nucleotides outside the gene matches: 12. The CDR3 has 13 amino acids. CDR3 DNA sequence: TGTGCCAGCAGGGGGACCAGCGGGAGTAATGAGTTCTTC. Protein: CASRGTSGSNEFF.

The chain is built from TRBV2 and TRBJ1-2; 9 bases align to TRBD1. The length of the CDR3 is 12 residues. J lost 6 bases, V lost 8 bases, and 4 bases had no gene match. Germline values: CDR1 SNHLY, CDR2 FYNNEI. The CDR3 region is CASWTGAHGYTF. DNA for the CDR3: TGTGCCAGCTGGACAGGGGCCCATGGCTACACCTTC.